The rows below give T cell receptor beta chains drawn from one sample of a study of cytomegalovirus exposure and HLA in healthy donors. The method was immunoSEQ multiplex PCR; TCRdb's version includes in-frame clones alone and lacks a portion of them. The data contain around 140,000 clones, around 80% of them seen just once; the ten biggest clones take up approximately 1.6%. Material: PBMCs. The receptors were gathered from a woman between 18 and 30 years old in good health and CMV-seronegative. The CDR3 runs from the conserved cysteine through the conserved F or W. Fields, in order: CDR3 protein, CDR3 DNA, D gene, clone size, J gene, V gene. The D gene is left open where the match is weak. Clone sizes are given selectively: once, few, many, or a class where the clone is expanded.

cdr3_aa: CASSRTLPGLVSGANVLTF
cdr3_nt: TGTGCCAGTAGTAGGACCCTCCCGGGACTAGTTTCTGGGGCCAACGTCCTGACTTTC
d_call: TRBD2
clone_size: NA
j_call: TRBJ2-6
v_call: TRBV19

cdr3_aa: CASSLNTAGGLGGYTF
cdr3_nt: TGTGCCAGCAGTCTCAACACTGCGGGGGGATTGGGTGGCTACACCTTC
d_call: NA
clone_size: NA
j_call: TRBJ1-2
v_call: TRBV25-1

cdr3_aa: CASSPRTGGNQPQHF
cdr3_nt: TGTGCCAGCAGTCCTCGGACAGGGGGCAATCAGCCCCAGCATTTT
d_call: TRBD1
clone_size: NA
j_call: TRBJ1-5
v_call: TRBV27

cdr3_aa: CASSFGQGRSTDTQYF
cdr3_nt: TGTGCCAGCAGCTTCGGACAGGGACGTAGCACAGATACGCAGTATTTT
d_call: TRBD1
clone_size: NA
j_call: TRBJ2-3
v_call: TRBV5-6

cdr3_aa: CASSLVGTSRFYEQYF
cdr3_nt: TGTGCCAGCAGCTTGGTCGGGACTAGCCGTTTCTACGAGCAGTACTTC
d_call: TRBD2
clone_size: NA
j_call: TRBJ2-7
v_call: TRBV5-4

cdr3_aa: CASSTGTGSYEQYF
cdr3_nt: TGTGCCAGCAGCACAGGGACAGGGTCCTACGAGCAGTACTTC
d_call: TRBD1
clone_size: NA
j_call: TRBJ2-7
v_call: TRBV9

cdr3_aa: CASAFVWDSSRSGANVLTF
cdr3_nt: TGTGCTAGTGCTTTCGTTTGGGACAGTTCCCGCTCTGGGGCCAACGTCCTGACTTTC
d_call: TRBD1
clone_size: NA
j_call: TRBJ2-6
v_call: TRBV12-5

cdr3_aa: CASRLTGAPGVGGYTF
cdr3_nt: TGTGCCAGCAGGCTGACAGGGGCCCCAGGGGTGGGGGGCTACACCTTC
d_call: TRBD1
clone_size: NA
j_call: TRBJ1-2
v_call: TRBV7-2

cdr3_aa: CAISDSVPQFF
cdr3_nt: TGTGCCATCAGTGACAGTGTTCCCCAGTTCTTC
d_call: NA
clone_size: NA
j_call: TRBJ2-1
v_call: TRBV10-3

cdr3_aa: CASSEFQGPGEKLFF
cdr3_nt: TGTGCCAGCAGTGAATTTCAGGGGCCTGGTGAAAAACTGTTTTTT
d_call: NA
clone_size: NA
j_call: TRBJ1-4
v_call: TRBV25-1

cdr3_aa: CAWSVRGRQPQHF
cdr3_nt: TGTGCCTGGAGTGTACGGGGGAGACAGCCCCAGCATTTT
d_call: NA
clone_size: NA
j_call: TRBJ1-5
v_call: TRBV30

cdr3_aa: CASSPATETVSYEQYF
cdr3_nt: TGCGCCAGCAGCCCTGCGACAGAGACCGTCTCCTACGAGCAGTACTTC
d_call: NA
clone_size: NA
j_call: TRBJ2-7
v_call: TRBV5-1

cdr3_aa: CASSYSSGQGSYEQYF
cdr3_nt: TGTGCCAGCAGTTACTCGTCAGGACAGGGTTCCTACGAGCAGTACTTC
d_call: TRBD1
clone_size: NA
j_call: TRBJ2-7
v_call: TRBV6-5

cdr3_aa: CASSFPQGFSYEQYF
cdr3_nt: TGTGCCAGCAGCTTCCCCCAGGGGTTCTCCTACGAGCAGTACTTC
d_call: NA
clone_size: NA
j_call: TRBJ2-7
v_call: TRBV7-9

cdr3_aa: CASRTFDRDTEAFF
cdr3_nt: TGTGCCAGCAGAACCTTTGACAGAGACACTGAAGCTTTCTTT
d_call: NA
clone_size: NA
j_call: TRBJ1-1
v_call: TRBV6-1

cdr3_aa: CASSQDWGSRDLHF
cdr3_nt: TGTGCCAGCAGCCAAGATTGGGGATCTCGGGACCTCCACTTT
d_call: NA
clone_size: NA
j_call: TRBJ1-6
v_call: TRBV4-2

cdr3_aa: CASSLAEGLQPQHF
cdr3_nt: TGCGCCAGCAGCTTGGCCGAGGGTCTTCAGCCCCAGCATTTT
d_call: NA
clone_size: NA
j_call: TRBJ1-5
v_call: TRBV5-1

cdr3_aa: CAIRGVYGYTF
cdr3_nt: TGTGCCATCCGCGGCGTATATGGCTACACCTTC
d_call: NA
clone_size: few
j_call: TRBJ1-2
v_call: TRBV2

cdr3_aa: CAWSPWTVRANTGELFF
cdr3_nt: TGTGCCTGGAGTCCATGGACAGTGAGGGCGAACACCGGGGAGCTGTTTTTT
d_call: NA
clone_size: NA
j_call: TRBJ2-2
v_call: TRBV30

cdr3_aa: CASSLGGVSSYEQYF
cdr3_nt: TGTGCCAGCAGCTTGGGGGGGGTTTCCTCCTACGAGCAGTACTTC
d_call: TRBD2
clone_size: NA
j_call: TRBJ2-7
v_call: TRBV7-9

cdr3_aa: CASVQGADTEAFF
cdr3_nt: TGCGCCAGCGTACAGGGGGCGGACACTGAAGCTTTCTTT
d_call: TRBD1
clone_size: NA
j_call: TRBJ1-1
v_call: TRBV10-2

cdr3_aa: CASAGQGEVGELFF
cdr3_nt: TGCGCCAGCGCGGGACAGGGGGAGGTCGGGGAGCTGTTTTTT
d_call: TRBD1
clone_size: NA
j_call: TRBJ2-2
v_call: TRBV5-1

cdr3_aa: CSVSGGTGFDGYTF
cdr3_nt: TGCAGCGTGTCCGGGGGGACAGGGTTTGATGGCTACACCTTC
d_call: TRBD1
clone_size: NA
j_call: TRBJ1-2
v_call: TRBV29-1

cdr3_aa: CASSPGTGSLNEQFF
cdr3_nt: TGTGCCAGCTCACCCGGGACAGGGTCTCTCAATGAGCAGTTCTTC
d_call: TRBD1
clone_size: NA
j_call: TRBJ2-1
v_call: TRBV18

cdr3_aa: CASSPGTGYQETQYF
cdr3_nt: TGCGCCAGCAGCCCCGGGACAGGTTATCAAGAGACCCAGTACTTC
d_call: TRBD1
clone_size: NA
j_call: TRBJ2-5
v_call: TRBV5-1

cdr3_aa: CASSSSSGRAYEQYF
cdr3_nt: TGTGCCAGCAGCTCCTCTAGCGGGAGGGCCTACGAGCAGTACTTC
d_call: TRBD2
clone_size: NA
j_call: TRBJ2-7
v_call: TRBV11-2

cdr3_aa: CASSLGGELRGYTF
cdr3_nt: TGCGCCAGCAGCTTAGGAGGAGAACTACGTGGCTACACCTTC
d_call: NA
clone_size: NA
j_call: TRBJ1-2
v_call: TRBV5-1

cdr3_aa: CASSSSYSGANVLTF
cdr3_nt: TGTGCCAGCAGCTCTTCCTACTCTGGGGCCAACGTCCTGACTTTC
d_call: NA
clone_size: NA
j_call: TRBJ2-6
v_call: TRBV11-3

cdr3_aa: CASSSRGDLGTGELFF
cdr3_nt: TGTGCCAGCAGCTCCCGGGGGGACCTGGGCACCGGGGAGCTGTTTTTT
d_call: TRBD2
clone_size: once
j_call: TRBJ2-2
v_call: TRBV4-2

cdr3_aa: CASSRRPGLADPTYEQYF
cdr3_nt: TGCGCCAGCAGCCGGCGACCGGGACTAGCGGACCCGACCTACGAGCAGTACTTC
d_call: TRBD2
clone_size: few
j_call: TRBJ2-7
v_call: TRBV4-1

cdr3_aa: CASSNRGGGNQPQHF
cdr3_nt: TGTGCCAGCAGTAACAGGGGAGGTGGCAATCAGCCCCAGCATTTT
d_call: TRBD1
clone_size: NA
j_call: TRBJ1-5
v_call: TRBV2